The 24 T cell receptor beta chains below were found in one sample sequenced in a study of shared clonotypes between healthy human individuals. Profiling relied on immunoSEQ multiplex PCR, and the TCRdb table lists in-frame clones only, not all of them. The sample contains millions of clones, about 92% of which appear only once. The naive CD8 subset, CD45RO-negative cells positively selected for CCR7, excluded terminally differentiated effector memory CD45RA+ cells. Sequenced sample: naive CD8+ T cells from PBMCs. The receptors originated from a man between 18 and 29 years old in good health. Some clones in this sample may be carry-over from other donors' samples.

The gene calls are TRBV14 and TRBJ2-7; possibly TRBD1 for D (6 bases). V lost 1 base, J lost 3 bases, and 10 bases lay in between. From germline, CDR1 is SGHDN and CDR2 FVKESK. The CDR3 runs 14 residues. The CDR3 DNA sequence: TGTGCCAGCAGCCAAGGATGGGGGCTCTACGAGCAGTACTTC. It yields the protein CASSQGWGLYEQYF. The variable domain in full, with the rest retrieved from reference TRBV14 and TRBJ2-7, is EAGVTQFPSHSVIEKGQTVTLRCDPISGHDNLYWYRRVMGKEIKFLLHFVKESKQDESGMPNNRFLAERTGGTYSTLKVQPAELEDSGVYFCASSQGWGLYEQYFGPGTRLTVT.

V gene TRBV27 combines with J gene TRBJ2-2; TRBD2 agrees at 11 bases. J lost 6 bases, V lost 1 base, and 10 bases had no gene match. Germline CDR1 and CDR2: MNHEY and SMNVEV (reference sequence). The CDR3 extends over 18 amino acids. DNA for the CDR3: TGTGCCAGCAGTTTATTGGCGATTAGCGGGAGGGAGGCCGGGGAGCTGTTTTTT. It codes for CASSLLAISGREAGELFF.

This chain links TRBV7-8 with TRBJ2-2, with D perhaps matching TRBD2 (5 bases). Trimming removed 5 bases from V and 0 bases from J, with 10 bases in between. CDR3 length equals 15 residues. The germline CDR1 and CDR2 sequences are SGHVS and FQNEAQ. DNA of the CDR3: TGTGCCAGCAGCCGGACGGGGACGAACACCGGGGAGCTGTTTTTT. It translates to CASSRTGTNTGELFF. Looking up the rest from reference TRBV7-8 and TRBJ2-2 gives the full variable domain: GAGVSQSPRYKVAKRGQDVALRCDPISGHVSLFWYQQALGQGPEFLTYFQNEAQLDKSGLPSDRFFAERPEGSVSTLKIQRTQQEDSAVYLCASSRTGTNTGELFFGEGSRLTVL.

This clone was found once. The V call is TRBV2, the J call TRBJ1-2, with TRBD1 as a possible D gene (6 bases). CDR1 is SNHLY, CDR2 FYNNEI, per germline. Trimming took 1 base from V and 5 from J, leaving 11 bases between them. There are 14 residues in the CDR3. This CDR3 is CASSEGTGNYGYTF. CDR3 in DNA: TGTGCCAGCAGTGAAGGAACAGGGAATTATGGCTACACCTTC.

The chain combines TRBV25-1 with TRBJ2-7; weak D call: TRBD1 (5 bases). This CDR3 region has 14 residues. Germline loops: CDR1 MGHDK, CDR2 SYGVNS. V lost 1 base and J lost 3, with 10 bases in between. Here the CDR3 DNA reads TGTGCCAGCAGTGAATTCGGAGACAGCTACGAGCAGTACTTC. Translated, it gives CASSEFGDSYEQYF.

This rearrangement joins TRBV30 to TRBJ2-2; D is unclear. Germline V lookup: CDR1 GTSNPN, CDR2 SVGIG (reference sequence). This CDR3 is built from 13 residues. V was clipped by 1 base and J by 8 bases, with 11 bases between them. CDR3 bases: TGTGCCTGGAGTGGTGAGGTGACTGGGGAGCTGTTTTTT. It is translated as CAWSGEVTGELFF.

The V gene is TRBV7-6, the J gene TRBJ1-3; no clear D gene. Germline V gene data show CDR1 as SGHVS and CDR2 as FNYEAQ. The CDR3 sequence is 11 residues long. The V and J ends lost 3 bases and 8 bases respectively, with 5 bases between them. CDR3 amino acids: CASSLRDTIYF. The CDR3 nucleotides are TGTGCCAGCAGCTTGAGGGACACCATATATTTT.

The chain employs TRBV11-3 and TRBJ2-7, with TRBD1 matching over 9 bases. The CDR3 spans 13 residues. Per germline, CDR1 SGHNT and CDR2 YENEEA. V gave up 3 bases and J gave up 7 bases; unmatched junction bases: 4. CDR3 nucleotide sequence: TGTGCCAGCAGCTTTGGGACAGGGAGGGAGCAGTACTTC. It codes for CASSFGTGREQYF.

The V and J genes are TRBV9 and TRBJ1-3; D is perhaps TRBD1 (5 bases). With 3 bases removed from V and 0 bases from J, the gap between germline ends came to 7 bases. Germline CDR1 is SGDLS and CDR2 is YYNGEE. The CDR3 consists of 14 residues. The CDR3 sequence is CASSGGHSGNTIYF. CDR3 nucleotide sequence: TGTGCCAGCAGCGGAGGACACTCTGGAAACACCATATATTTT.

The chain combines TRBV6-5 with TRBJ1-1; 9 bases map to TRBD1. Per the germline V gene, CDR1 is MNHEY and CDR2 is SVGAGI. The V segment lost 6 bases and the J segment 8 bases; nucleotides outside the gene matches: 4. The CDR3 length is 12 residues. The CDR3 is CASSYRGREAFF. The CDR3 DNA is TGTGCCAGCAGCTACAGGGGGCGGGAAGCTTTCTTT.

The chain employs TRBV6-5 and TRBJ2-7; D is possibly TRBD2 (6 bases). The CDR3 length is 15 residues. Germline CDR1 MNHEY, CDR2 SVGAGI. Between the trimmed V and J ends, which lost 0 bases and 2 bases, there was a span of 11 bases. The CDR3 bases are TGTGCCAGCAGTTACTCTCGGGGGAACCCCTACGAGCAGTACTTC. It codes for CASSYSRGNPYEQYF.

This chain connects TRBV4-3 to TRBJ2-2; D unclear. V dropped 0 bases and J dropped 2 bases, with 7 bases sitting between them. Germline CDR1 reads LGHNA; CDR2 reads YSLEER. The length of the CDR3 is 15 residues. The chain's CDR3 is CASSQEGENTGELFF. CDR3 coding DNA: TGCGCCAGCAGCCAAGAAGGAGAAAACACCGGGGAGCTGTTTTTT.

There are a few counts of this clone. The chain employs TRBV7-9 and TRBJ1-1; tentatively, D is TRBD1 (6 bases). The CDR3 sequence is 14 residues long. V lost 4 bases to trimming and J lost 1 base, with 10 bases between them. Germline-derived CDR1 and CDR2 are SEHNR and FQNEAQ (reference sequence). The CDR3 nucleotides read TGTGCCAGCAGCTCGCAGGGGCAGAACACTGAAGCTTTCTTT. Translating gives CASSSQGQNTEAFF.

J is TRBJ2-3 and V is TRBV2; D may correspond to TRBD1 or TRBD2 (5 bases each). Germline lookup yields CDR1 SNHLY and CDR2 FYNNEI. The CDR3 loop spans 17 amino acids. Between the trimmed V and J ends, which lost 2 bases and 0 bases, there was a span of 15 bases. CDR3 residues: CASSERVGGISTDTQYF. CDR3 bases: TGTGCCAGCAGTGAAAGGGTTGGGGGTATCAGCACAGATACGCAGTATTTT. The entire variable domain, with the rest obtained from reference TRBV2 and TRBJ2-3, is as follows: EPEVTQTPSHQVTQMGQEVILRCVPISNHLYFYWYRQILGQKVEFLVSFYNNEISEKSEIFDDQFSVERPDGSNFTLKIRSTKLEDSAMYFCASSERVGGISTDTQYFGPGTRLTVL.

This sequence joins TRBV27 and TRBJ2-3; no firm D call. The CDR3 totals 14 residues. Germline CDR1 reads MNHEY; CDR2 reads SMNVEV (reference sequence). The ends were cut back, 5 bases at V and 4 bases at J, with 13 bases in the middle. DNA for the CDR3: TGTGCCAGCAGTCCCCTCCTTAGGCCAGATACGCAGTATTTT. This codes for CASSPLLRPDTQYF.

The chain employs TRBV19 and TRBJ1-5; 7 bases match TRBD1. The CDR3 consists of 16 residues. Germline V gene sequence: CDR1 LNHDA, CDR2 SQIVND (reference sequence). The ends lost 5 bases at V and 2 bases at J; junction bases unmatched: 9. The DNA of the CDR3 is TGTGCCAGTAGTTCTACTTACAGGGGCGGCAATCAGCCCCAGCATTTT. It is translated as CASSSTYRGGNQPQHF.

This chain uses TRBV6-1 with TRBJ2-7; no definite D call. Germline assignment: CDR1 MNHNS and CDR2 SASEGT. V was trimmed by 2 bases and J by 3 bases, leaving 8 bases between them. The CDR3 extends over 13 amino acids. CDR3 nucleotide sequence: TGTGCCAGCAGTGAAAGACTCAACTACGAGCAGTACTTC. Its protein is CASSERLNYEQYF.

The chain is built from TRBV9 and TRBJ1-1; D not certain. Germline V CDR1 and CDR2: SGDLS, YYNGEE. The CDR3 is made up of 15 amino acids. V was clipped by 3 bases and J by 4 bases, with 16 bases between them. This chain's CDR3 is CASSALPARGTEAFF. The DNA of the CDR3 is TGTGCCAGCAGCGCCTTGCCGGCCCGAGGCACTGAAGCTTTCTTT.

This sequence joins TRBV28 and TRBJ2-3, with 12 bases matching TRBD1. V lost 8 bases and J lost 2; bases outside the gene matches: 5. CDR3 length: 15 amino acids. Germline V gene data show CDR1 as MDHEN and CDR2 as SYDVKM. The CDR3 DNA reads TGTGCCAGCTACGGGACAGGGGGCAACACAGATACGCAGTATTTT. Its translation: CASYGTGGNTDTQYF.

The rearrangement uses TRBV14 and TRBJ1-1; D is possibly TRBD1 (6 bases). This CDR3 is 16 amino acids long. CDR1 and CDR2 from the germline V gene are SGHDN and FVKESK. Trimming stripped 1 base from V and 1 base from J, with 13 bases between. This CDR3 is CASSQGPQGKNTEAFF. CDR3 nucleotides: TGTGCCAGCAGCCAAGGCCCACAGGGCAAGAACACTGAAGCTTTCTTT.

The gene calls are TRBV6-5 and TRBJ1-1; D is ambiguous. This CDR3 is 14 amino acids long. V was cut by 0 bases and J by 11 bases, with 16 bases left in between. Germline V CDR1 and CDR2: MNHEY, SVGAGI. The CDR3 spells CASSYSNSARAAFF. DNA for the CDR3: TGTGCCAGCAGTTACTCGAATTCGGCGAGGGCGGCTTTCTTT.

The chain joins TRBV9 to TRBJ1-1, with 10 positions matching TRBD1. V lost 0 bases to trimming and J lost 0 bases; unmatched junction nucleotides: 11. The germline V gene has CDR1 SGDLS and CDR2 YYNGEE. The CDR3 is 19 amino acids. The CDR3 is CASSVVPGGTGDMNTEAFF. The DNA for the CDR3 is TGTGCCAGCAGCGTAGTTCCCGGGGGGACAGGGGACATGAACACTGAAGCTTTCTTT. Using reference TRBV9 and TRBJ1-1 for the parts outside the CDR3, the full variable domain is DSGVTQTPKHLITATGQRVTLRCSPRSGDLSVYWYQQSLDQGLQFLIQYYNGEERAKGNILERFSAQQFPDLHSELNLSSLELGDSALYFCASSVVPGGTGDMNTEAFFGQGTRLTVV.

The chain joins TRBV27 to TRBJ2-1; D remains unclear. The CDR3 covers 16 residues. V was pared by 0 bases and J by 2 bases, with 11 bases between. Germline lookup yields CDR1 MNHEY and CDR2 SMNVEV (reference sequence). CDR3 amino acids: CASSLSTPPTYNEQFF. In DNA form, the CDR3 reads TGTGCCAGCAGTTTATCCACCCCTCCTACCTACAATGAGCAGTTCTTC.

The genes are TRBV6-5 and TRBJ1-5; weak D call: TRBD1 (6 bases). Trimming took off 4 bases at V and 5 bases at J, with 9 bases between the two ends. The CDR3 consists of 13 residues. The germline V gene encodes CDR1 MNHEY and CDR2 SVGAGI. In DNA form, the CDR3 reads TGTGCCAGCAGTTCAGGGGTCCATCAGCCCCAGCATTTT. The encoded protein is CASSSGVHQPQHF.